Following are 11 T cell receptor beta chains from one sample sequenced in a study of identical twins. Using its own MiXCR run on the 5' RACE reads, TCRdb lists one record per CDR3 protein. The repertoire includes 700,000 or so distinct CDR3 sequences, around 8.6% of them detected once, and 0.75% to 1% sits in the top ten. In addition, the sample was reused for a study of yellow fever vaccine responses in identical twins.

The sample consisted of PBMCs. The receptors derive from a woman aged 18-29 years in good health.

This clonotype has ten or more counts. The chain is built from TRBV15 and TRBJ2-7; the D gene is possibly TRBD2 (6 bases). Germline values: CDR1 LNHNV, CDR2 YYDKDF (reference sequence). The CDR3 is made up of 15 amino acids. Trimming shortened V by 5 bases and J by 0 bases, and 14 bases separated the two germline ends. CDR3 sequence reads: CATSPVGEVSYEQYF. CDR3 coding DNA: TGTGCCACCAGCCCCGTCGGGGAGGTCTCCTACGAGCAGTACTTC.

The chain has TRBV6-1 and TRBJ2-3; D call uncertain. The V gene lost 10 bases and the J gene lost 2 bases, with 16 bases spanning the gap. The CDR3 totals 14 residues. Looked up from germline, CDR1 is MNHNS and CDR2 is SASEGT. CDR3 in DNA: TGTGCCACCGTACTAAAGACCAACACAGATACGCAGTATTTT. Its protein product is CATVLKTNTDTQYF.

This clonotype occurred many times. This chain uses TRBV27 with TRBJ2-1; D not certain. CDR1 is MNHEY and CDR2 is SMNVEV in the germline V gene (reference sequence). The CDR3 totals 13 residues. Trimming shortened V by 2 bases and J by 10 bases, and 12 bases separated the two germline ends. CDR3 DNA sequence: TGTGCCAGCAGTTTAAAACGATCTGGCGAGCAGTTCTTC. Translated, it gives CASSLKRSGEQFF.

The chain joins TRBV7-8 to TRBJ2-7; no clear D. This CDR3 is 15 amino acids long. The V gene lost 2 bases and the J gene lost 2 bases, with 13 bases spanning the gap. Germline V gene data show CDR1 as SGHVS and CDR2 as FQNEAQ. CDR3 coding DNA: TGTGCCAGCAGCTTACTAGTAGGACCTACCTACGAGCAGTACTTC. It codes for CASSLLVGPTYEQYF. Using reference TRBV7-8 and TRBJ2-7 for the parts outside the CDR3, the full variable domain is GAGVSQSPRYKVAKRGQDVALRCDPISGHVSLFWYQQALGQGPEFLTYFQNEAQLDKSGLPSDRFFAERPEGSVSTLKIQRTQQEDSAVYLCASSLLVGPTYEQYFGPGTRLTVT.

This clonotype was counted many times. The J gene is TRBJ1-1, the V gene TRBV10-3; D gene ambiguous. V was pared by 0 bases and J by 5 bases, with 16 bases between. CDR1 is ENHRY, CDR2 SYGVKD, per germline. This CDR3 is built from 16 residues. CDR3 sequence reads: CAISESEIGWITEAFF. The CDR3 bases are TGTGCCATCAGTGAGTCGGAGATTGGATGGATAACTGAAGCTTTCTTT.

This clonotype occurred a few times. The rearrangement links TRBV14 to TRBJ2-3, with D unclear. CDR1 and CDR2 (germline): SGHDN, FVKESK. The CDR3 extends over 13 amino acids. The V and J ends lost 1 base and 7 bases respectively, with 9 bases between them. Written as DNA, the CDR3 is TGTGCCAGCAGCCAAGCCGCCGCAAATACGCAGTATTTT. Translating gives CASSQAAANTQYF.

J is TRBJ2-5 and V is TRBV9; the match to TRBD2 covers 11 bases. The V segment lost 0 bases and the J segment 4 bases; nucleotides outside the gene matches: 11. Looked up from germline, CDR1 is SGDLS and CDR2 is YYNGEE. The CDR3 is 18 amino acids. The CDR3 here is CASSVGVSSGGASETQYF. CDR3 nucleotide sequence: TGTGCCAGCAGCGTAGGTGTTAGTAGCGGGGGGGCGTCAGAGACCCAGTACTTC.

This clonotype was counted only a few times. The V call is TRBV7-2, the J call TRBJ2-2; 9 nucleotides line up with TRBD1. Germline CDR1 SGHTA, CDR2 FQGNSA. This CDR3 contains 14 residues. Trimming cost V 5 bases and J 5 bases; bases outside gene matches: 3. CDR3 residues: CASSGGQGTGELFF. DNA of the CDR3: TGTGCCAGCAGCGGGGGACAGGGTACCGGGGAGCTGTTTTTT.

The chain has TRBV2 and TRBJ2-2, with TRBD1 matching over 12 bases. V gave up 4 bases and J gave up 3 bases; unmatched junction bases: 6. Germline CDR1 reads SNHLY; CDR2 reads FYNNEI. The CDR3 is made up of 17 amino acids. The CDR3 sequence is CASSGRDRGLDTGELFF. The DNA of the CDR3 is TGTGCCAGCAGTGGTCGGGACAGGGGGCTGGACACCGGGGAGCTGTTTTTT.

The genes are TRBV28 and TRBJ2-7; 7 nucleotides align to TRBD2. Germline V gene lookup returns CDR1 MDHEN and CDR2 SYDVKM. V shed 6 bases and J 2 bases; nucleotides not matched to a gene: 10. The CDR3 totals 15 residues. The CDR3 here is CASRMAGEFPYEQYF. CDR3 sequence (DNA): TGTGCCAGCAGAATGGCGGGGGAATTCCCCTACGAGCAGTACTTC.

J is TRBJ2-1 and V is TRBV5-1; D is possibly TRBD1 (6 bases). V lost 4 bases and J lost 13, with 12 bases in between. The V gene's germline CDR1 is SGHRS and CDR2 YFSETQ. This CDR3 contains 11 residues. The chain's CDR3 is CASSLGQFQFF. CDR3 sequence (DNA): TGCGCCAGCAGCCTCGGACAGTTTCAGTTCTTC.